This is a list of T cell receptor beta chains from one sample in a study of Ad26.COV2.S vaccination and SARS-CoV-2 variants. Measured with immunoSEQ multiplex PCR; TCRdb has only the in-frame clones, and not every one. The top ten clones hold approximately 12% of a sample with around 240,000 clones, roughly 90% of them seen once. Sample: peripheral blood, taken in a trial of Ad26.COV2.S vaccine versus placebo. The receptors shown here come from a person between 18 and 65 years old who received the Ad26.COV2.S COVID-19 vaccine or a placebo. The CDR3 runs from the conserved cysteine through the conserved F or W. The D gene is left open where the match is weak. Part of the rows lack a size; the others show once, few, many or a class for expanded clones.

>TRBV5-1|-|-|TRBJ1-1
TGCGCCAGCAGCTTGAGACGGGAGAACACTGAAGCTTTCTTT
CASSLRRENTEAFF
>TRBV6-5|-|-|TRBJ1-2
TGTGCCAGCAGTTACTCGCTGGGGCTTACGGGCTACACCTTC
CASSYSLGLTGYTF
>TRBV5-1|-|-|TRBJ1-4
TGCGCCAGCAGCTTGACAGGCATTAATGAAAAACTGTTTTTT
CASSLTGINEKLFF
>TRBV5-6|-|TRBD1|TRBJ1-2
TGTGCCAGCAGCCTTGTAGCAGGGGGCAATGGCTACACCTTC
CASSLVAGGNGYTF
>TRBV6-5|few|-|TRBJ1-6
TGTGCCAGCAGTTACGGCGGGGTGGGATATAATTCACCCCTCCACTTT
CASSYGGVGYNSPLHF
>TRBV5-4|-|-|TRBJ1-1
TGTGCCAGCAGCCCGAAAGAAAACACTGAAGCTTTCTTT
CASSPKENTEAFF
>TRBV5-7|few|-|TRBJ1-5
TGTGCCAGCAGCTTGATCCTGAATAGGTACAATCAGCCCCAGCATTTT
CASSLILNRYNQPQHF
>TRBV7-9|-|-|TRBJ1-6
TGTGCCAGCCATAGTGGGGACACGGATAATTCACCCCTCCACTTT
CASHSGDTDNSPLHF
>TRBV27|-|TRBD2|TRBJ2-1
TGTGCCAGCAGTTTATCCAGCGGGGAGTACAATGAGCAGTTCTTC
CASSLSSGEYNEQFF
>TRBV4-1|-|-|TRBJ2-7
TGCGCCAGCAGCCAATACGAGGAGCAATACTTC
CASSQYEEQYF
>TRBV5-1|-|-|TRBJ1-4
TGCGCCAGCAGCTTTATCCCCTCGCGAAAAGGGGGTCTGAGGGAAAAACTGTTTTTT
CASSFIPSRKGGLREKLFF
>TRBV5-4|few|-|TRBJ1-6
TGTGCCAGCAGCTTGGAGCAGGGAGATTCACCCCTCCACTTT
CASSLEQGDSPLHF
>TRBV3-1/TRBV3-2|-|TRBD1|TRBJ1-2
TGTGCCAGCAGCCAAGATCGGGGTACAGGGGCTGAAGGCTACACCTTC
CASSQDRGTGAEGYTF